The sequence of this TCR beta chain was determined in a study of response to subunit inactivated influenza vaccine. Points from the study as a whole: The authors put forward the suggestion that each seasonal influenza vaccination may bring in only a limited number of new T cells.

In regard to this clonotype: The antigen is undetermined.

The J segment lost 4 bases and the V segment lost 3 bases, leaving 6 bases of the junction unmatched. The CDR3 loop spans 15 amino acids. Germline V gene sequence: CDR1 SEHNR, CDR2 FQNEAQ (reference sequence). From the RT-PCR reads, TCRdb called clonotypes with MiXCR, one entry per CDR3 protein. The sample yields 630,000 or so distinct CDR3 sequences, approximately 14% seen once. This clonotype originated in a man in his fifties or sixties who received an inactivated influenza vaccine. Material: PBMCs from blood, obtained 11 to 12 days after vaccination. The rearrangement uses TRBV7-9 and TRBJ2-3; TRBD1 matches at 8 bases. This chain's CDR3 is CASSFWTGPADTQYF. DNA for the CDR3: TGTGCCAGCAGCTTCTGGACAGGGCCCGCAGATACGCAGTATTTT. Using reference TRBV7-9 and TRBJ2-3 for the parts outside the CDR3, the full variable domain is DTGVSQNPRHKITKRGQNVTFRCDPISEHNRLYWYRQTLGQGPEFLTYFQNEAQLEKSRLLSDRFSAERPKGSFSTLEIQRTEQGDSAMYLCASSFWTGPADTQYFGPGTRLTVL.